This record covers a single TCR beta chain. This entry belongs to a study of radiation and T cells in renal cell carcinoma. V was pared by 0 bases and J by 2 bases, with 5 bases between. CDR3 size: 12 residues. The germline V gene has CDR1 GTSNPN and CDR2 SVGIG (reference sequence). Sequenced by immunoSEQ multiplex PCR; TCRdb stores in-frame clones only, minus some. This table holds 150,000 or so clones, less than 90% found once. This sample's time point: baseline pretreatment blood. Specified treatment: 15 Gy SBRT to primary tumor, nephrectomy 4 weeks later. Blood was sampled at baseline, 2 weeks and 4 weeks after SBRT. The tumor was a clear cell renal cell carcinoma.

Sequencing was performed on blood, taken from a patient whose treatment included radiotherapy and nephrectomy. The gene calls are TRBV30 and TRBJ2-7; D is unclear. This sequence originates from a woman aged 70-85 years with renal cell carcinoma. In DNA, the CDR3 is TGTGCCTGGAGTGTGGGGACCTACGAGCAGTACTTC. This sequence encodes CAWSVGTYEQYF.